Listed below are T cell receptor beta chains from one sample, sequenced in a study of beta chain features in type 1 diabetes. Only in-frame clones appear in the TCRdb table, and some are missing; sequencing was by immunoSEQ multiplex PCR. The data contain about 900,000 clones, roughly a sixth of them singletons. Source material: naive CD4+ T cells from blood. These receptors all stem from a young woman in good health. CDR3s include the opening cysteine and the closing phenylalanine or tryptophan. The order of the fields is J gene, clone size, V gene, CDR3 protein. Size tells how often a clone was seen (once, few, many) or the class of an expanded clone, and some rows leave it out.

j_gene: TRBJ1-4; abundance: few; v_gene: TRBV7-8; CDR3aa: CASSLYEKLFF
j_gene: TRBJ2-1; abundance: NA; v_gene: TRBV29-1; CDR3aa: CSGITGAGSQTLNEQFF
j_gene: TRBJ2-3; abundance: NA; v_gene: TRBV6-1; CDR3aa: CASIPSGGDTQYF
j_gene: TRBJ2-5; abundance: few; v_gene: TRBV7-2; CDR3aa: CASSVVGAPIQETQYF
j_gene: TRBJ2-7; abundance: NA; v_gene: TRBV18; CDR3aa: CASSAGQGNEQYF
j_gene: TRBJ2-1; abundance: few; v_gene: TRBV19; CDR3aa: CASSLAGVLYNEQFF
j_gene: TRBJ2-3; abundance: NA; v_gene: TRBV6-1; CDR3aa: CASSEMEDTQYF
j_gene: TRBJ1-1; abundance: NA; v_gene: TRBV28; CDR3aa: CASMLGDLYTEAFF
j_gene: TRBJ2-1; abundance: NA; v_gene: TRBV7-9; CDR3aa: CASSLMVRNEQFF
j_gene: TRBJ1-5; abundance: few; v_gene: TRBV10-3; CDR3aa: CAISESEDRVSDQPQHF
j_gene: TRBJ1-5; abundance: few; v_gene: TRBV2; CDR3aa: CASRGQQNQPQHF
j_gene: TRBJ2-2; abundance: NA; v_gene: TRBV5-4; CDR3aa: CASSLGLDTGELFF
j_gene: TRBJ2-1; abundance: NA; v_gene: TRBV7-9; CDR3aa: CASSLGLLRNEQFF
j_gene: TRBJ2-2; abundance: NA; v_gene: TRBV15; CDR3aa: CATSVGQGMLFF
j_gene: TRBJ2-5; abundance: few; v_gene: TRBV28; CDR3aa: CASRRTPGEETQYF
j_gene: TRBJ2-2; abundance: few; v_gene: TRBV28; CDR3aa: CASYPGDSTGELFF
j_gene: TRBJ2-7; abundance: NA; v_gene: TRBV9; CDR3aa: CASSVDGWSYEQYF
j_gene: TRBJ2-3; abundance: few; v_gene: TRBV5-1; CDR3aa: CASSPGLAGDTQYF
j_gene: TRBJ1-4; abundance: few; v_gene: TRBV2; CDR3aa: CASRENRNEKLFF
j_gene: TRBJ2-1; abundance: few; v_gene: TRBV7-2; CDR3aa: CASSSGTYYNEQFF
j_gene: TRBJ2-2; abundance: NA; v_gene: TRBV6-5; CDR3aa: CASSYLGMRELFF
j_gene: TRBJ2-3; abundance: NA; v_gene: TRBV27; CDR3aa: CASSQGRTLTDTQYF
j_gene: TRBJ1-6; abundance: NA; v_gene: TRBV6-1; CDR3aa: CASRKINSPLHF
j_gene: TRBJ2-3; abundance: few; v_gene: TRBV2; CDR3aa: CASSEKREDPDF
j_gene: TRBJ2-4; abundance: once; v_gene: TRBV27; CDR3aa: CASSLSFRTSGKNIQYF
j_gene: TRBJ2-1; abundance: NA; v_gene: TRBV29-1; CDR3aa: CSVTEISYNEQFF
j_gene: TRBJ1-1; abundance: few; v_gene: TRBV7-2; CDR3aa: CASRPAGPIEAFF
j_gene: TRBJ1-1; abundance: NA; v_gene: TRBV21-1; CDR3aa: CASSKVVTGLNTEAFF
j_gene: TRBJ2-1; abundance: few; v_gene: TRBV2; CDR3aa: CASNPSGTGGNEQFF
j_gene: TRBJ2-7; abundance: NA; v_gene: TRBV18; CDR3aa: CASSQSVAAYEQYF
j_gene: TRBJ2-7; abundance: NA; v_gene: TRBV20-1; CDR3aa: CSARGVYEQYF
j_gene: TRBJ2-7; abundance: NA; v_gene: TRBV5-4; CDR3aa: CASSLAGGSYEQYF
j_gene: TRBJ2-1; abundance: few; v_gene: TRBV11-2; CDR3aa: CASRLEGTSIAYNEQFF
j_gene: TRBJ1-5; abundance: NA; v_gene: TRBV28; CDR3aa: CASSPDFVGSNQPQHF
j_gene: TRBJ2-3; abundance: few; v_gene: TRBV5-6; CDR3aa: CASSGGTGVTDTQYF
j_gene: TRBJ1-2; abundance: few; v_gene: TRBV19; CDR3aa: CASSTPGTVYGYTF
j_gene: TRBJ2-1; abundance: NA; v_gene: TRBV6-6; CDR3aa: CASSSRASGYNEQFF
j_gene: TRBJ2-5; abundance: NA; v_gene: TRBV4-1; CDR3aa: CASSPHSLRDTQETQYF
j_gene: TRBJ2-2; abundance: NA; v_gene: TRBV29-1; CDR3aa: CSVGGPSNTGELFF
j_gene: TRBJ2-5; abundance: NA; v_gene: TRBV6-5; CDR3aa: CASSYPIAAVAETQYF
j_gene: TRBJ2-2; abundance: NA; v_gene: TRBV7-2; CDR3aa: CASSSVSNTGELFF
j_gene: TRBJ2-7; abundance: NA; v_gene: TRBV2; CDR3aa: CASSGVGPGSGEQYF
j_gene: TRBJ2-2; abundance: NA; v_gene: TRBV9; CDR3aa: CASSGRAGTGELFF
j_gene: TRBJ2-5; abundance: few; v_gene: TRBV19; CDR3aa: CASSIAYGGQGAGTQYF
j_gene: TRBJ2-1; abundance: few; v_gene: TRBV7-2; CDR3aa: CASSLAVLAGGVNEQFF
j_gene: TRBJ2-7; abundance: few; v_gene: TRBV18; CDR3aa: CASSPSPGGFLEQYF
j_gene: TRBJ2-7; abundance: NA; v_gene: TRBV6-6; CDR3aa: CASSYTSHTYEQYF
j_gene: TRBJ2-3; abundance: NA; v_gene: TRBV29-1; CDR3aa: CSVARQRGIDTQYF
j_gene: TRBJ2-3; abundance: NA; v_gene: TRBV15; CDR3aa: CATRYGTDTDTQYF
j_gene: TRBJ2-7; abundance: few; v_gene: TRBV4-3; CDR3aa: CASSRGRGSGEQYF
j_gene: TRBJ2-1; abundance: few; v_gene: TRBV19; CDR3aa: CASSFTRTGSSLNEQFF
j_gene: TRBJ2-3; abundance: NA; v_gene: TRBV2; CDR3aa: CASSVGGTGLAGADTQYF
j_gene: TRBJ2-5; abundance: NA; v_gene: TRBV7-9; CDR3aa: CASSLGATGTGLFETQYF
j_gene: TRBJ2-1; abundance: NA; v_gene: TRBV7-2; CDR3aa: CASSLALNYNEQFF